The rows below give T cell receptor beta chains drawn from one sample of a study of a mutant IDH1 vaccine in newly diagnosed glioma. Assay used: immunoSEQ multiplex PCR; TCRdb lists only in-frame clones, some missing. The sample includes about 48,000 clones, around four fifths of them seen just once. Their antigens remain unidentified. Sequenced here: PBMCs, sampled from a glioma patient whose treatment included an IDH1 peptide vaccine. Every receptor here comes from a man aged 40-55 years with glioma. CDR3s include the opening cysteine and the closing phenylalanine or tryptophan. Each record gives: D gene, V gene, J gene, clone size, CDR3 protein, CDR3 DNA. A D gene is named only where the DNA matches it firmly. The size of a clone is reported for some rows only, either as once, few or many, or as a class for expanded clones.

TRBD1	TRBV7-8	TRBJ1-5	-	CASSSFRGASYSNQPQHF	TGTGCCAGCAGCTCTTTCAGGGGGGCTTCCTATAGCAATCAGCCCCAGCATTTT
-	TRBV11-3	TRBJ2-7	-	CASSRGHEQYF	TGTGCCAGCAGCAGGGGTCACGAGCAGTACTTC
-	TRBV18	TRBJ2-3	-	CASSPRGQSGGDTQYF	TGTGCCAGCTCACCCAGGGGACAGTCGGGAGGAGATACGCAGTATTTT
TRBD1	TRBV6-1	TRBJ1-1	-	CASSQQGAGNTEAFF	TGTGCCAGCAGCCAACAGGGGGCAGGGAACACTGAAGCTTTCTTT
-	TRBV9	TRBJ2-3	-	CASSIGGGRRTDTQYF	TGTGCCAGCAGCATCGGCGGGGGCCGGAGGACAGATACGCAGTATTTT
TRBD1	TRBV7-8	TRBJ1-1	-	CASSLEGQGARTEAFF	TGTGCCAGCAGCTTAGAGGGACAGGGGGCGAGGACTGAAGCTTTCTTT
TRBD1	TRBV7-9	TRBJ1-2	once	CASSSFRTGENYGYTF	TGTGCCAGCAGCTCCTTCAGGACAGGCGAGAACTATGGCTACACCTTC
-	TRBV6-1	TRBJ1-4	-	CASKSTALNEKLFF	TGTGCCAGCAAGTCGACAGCCCTTAATGAAAAACTGTTTTTT
-	TRBV5-1	TRBJ1-1	-	CASSQRGVGTSGTEAFF	TGCGCCAGCAGCCAAAGGGGGGTAGGGACATCCGGCACTGAAGCTTTCTTT
-	TRBV7-2	TRBJ2-2	-	CARDTGSTGELFF	TGTGCCAGGGACACAGGGAGCACCGGGGAGCTGTTTTTT
-	TRBV10-2	TRBJ2-7	-	CASSESEPYEQYF	TGCGCCAGCAGTGAGTCGGAACCCTACGAGCAGTACTTC
-	TRBV11-2	TRBJ1-1	-	CASSLGGPGTEAFF	TGTGCCAGCAGCTTAGGGGGCCCAGGCACTGAAGCTTTCTTT
-	TRBV2	TRBJ1-1	-	CASATRGGTEAFF	TGTGCCTCCGCCACCCGAGGGGGCACTGAAGCTTTCTTT
TRBD2	TRBV2	TRBJ2-5	once	CASSVVTGGETQYF	TGTGCCAGCAGTGTTGTGACGGGGGGGGAGACCCAGTACTTC
TRBD1	TRBV10-3	TRBJ2-7	-	CAISGTGWEQYF	TGTGCCATCAGCGGGACAGGGTGGGAGCAGTACTTC
-	TRBV6-5	TRBJ2-3	-	CASSTRALTDTQYF	TGTGCCAGCAGTACCCGCGCCTTGACAGATACGCAGTATTTT
-	TRBV20-1	TRBJ1-6	-	CSAGGERALHF	TGCAGTGCTGGGGGGGAGCGAGCCCTCCACTTT
TRBD1	TRBV5-5	TRBJ1-1	few	CASSGAGGWDTEAFF	TGTGCCAGCAGCGGTGCAGGGGGCTGGGACACTGAAGCTTTCTTT
-	TRBV5-1	TRBJ2-2	-	CASSLRATDSGPELFF	TGCGCCAGCAGCTTGCGGGCGACTGACTCGGGGCCTGAGCTGTTTTTT
-	TRBV7-9	TRBJ1-5	few	CASSQGISNQPQHF	TGTGCCAGCAGCCAAGGGATTAGCAATCAGCCCCAGCATTTT
TRBD1	TRBV4-1	TRBJ2-1	-	CASSQEGTGYYNEQFF	TGCGCCAGCAGCCAAGAAGGGACAGGGTACTACAATGAGCAGTTCTTC
-	TRBV6-1	TRBJ2-2	-	CASSGVLRTGELFF	TGTGCCAGCAGTGGCGTGCTAAGGACCGGGGAGCTGTTTTTT
-	TRBV19	TRBJ1-1	once	CASSTTAVMSEAFF	TGTGCCAGTAGTACGACCGCGGTCATGTCTGAAGCTTTCTTT
-	TRBV6-5	TRBJ2-5	-	CASRPGGTETQYF	TGTGCCAGCAGACCCGGAGGCACAGAGACCCAGTACTTC
-	TRBV5-6	TRBJ1-3	-	CASSLNIVFSGNTIYF	TGTGCCAGCAGCTTGAACATAGTTTTCTCTGGAAACACCATATATTTT
-	TRBV21-1	TRBJ1-1	few	CASSLWVAGNTEAFF	TGTGCCAGCAGCTTGTGGGTCGCGGGGAACACTGAAGCTTTCTTT
TRBD1	TRBV6-6	TRBJ1-1	-	CASSREDRAPEAFF	TGTGCCAGCAGTCGCGAGGACAGGGCCCCTGAAGCTTTCTTT
TRBD1	TRBV7-6	TRBJ1-2	few	CASSLDPSGQQGGYTF	TGTGCCAGCAGCTTAGATCCCTCGGGACAGCAGGGTGGCTACACCTTC
-	TRBV5-1	TRBJ1-4	-	CASSRTGGPTNEKLFF	TGCGCCAGCAGCCGTACCGGGGGACCAACTAATGAAAAACTGTTTTTT
-	TRBV5-1	TRBJ2-5	-	CASREGTETQYF	TGCGCCAGCAGGGAAGGGACCGAGACCCAGTACTTC
-	TRBV2	TRBJ2-2	-	CASRAGSGELFF	TGTGCCAGCAGAGCAGGGTCCGGGGAGCTGTTTTTT
-	TRBV7-9	TRBJ1-2	-	CASSLGQGNGYTF	TGTGCCAGCAGCTTAGGGCAGGGAAATGGCTACACCTTC
-	TRBV18	TRBJ2-1	few	CASSPSLNEQFF	TGTGCCAGCTCCCCCTCCCTCAATGAGCAGTTCTTC
-	TRBV5-8	TRBJ2-7	-	CASSLVRGGVDEQYF	TGTGCCAGCAGCTTGGTTCGTGGAGGGGTGGACGAGCAGTACTTC
-	TRBV30	TRBJ2-1	-	CATGPYNEQFF	TGTGCAACCGGGCCCTACAATGAGCAGTTCTTC
-	TRBV6-5	TRBJ2-5	-	CASSYQGGPQETQYF	TGTGCCAGCAGTTACCAGGGGGGGCCGCAAGAGACCCAGTACTTC
-	TRBV19	TRBJ1-1	few	CASSRIGARNTEAFF	TGTGCCAGTAGTCGTATTGGAGCGAGGAACACTGAAGCTTTCTTT
TRBD1	TRBV30	TRBJ2-7	-	CAWTGQGFGEQYF	TGTGCCTGGACGGGACAGGGCTTCGGCGAGCAGTACTTC
TRBD1	TRBV7-9	TRBJ1-5	-	CASSPEAGGSNQPQHF	TGTGCCAGCAGCCCTGAGGCAGGGGGGAGCAATCAGCCCCAGCATTTT
TRBD1	TRBV29-1	TRBJ1-2	-	CSATGDLYGYTF	TGCAGCGCTACAGGGGACCTCTATGGCTACACCTTC
-	TRBV19	TRBJ2-7	-	CASSDRLHYEQYF	TGTGCCAGTAGTGATCGGCTCCACTACGAGCAGTACTTC
TRBD1	TRBV5-4	TRBJ1-1	few	CASSFGDRANTEAFF	TGTGCCAGCAGCTTCGGGGACAGGGCGAACACTGAAGCTTTCTTT
-	TRBV6-5	TRBJ1-1	-	CASSSHSTGEAFF	TGTGCCAGCAGTTCCCACTCAACGGGCGAGGCTTTCTTT
-	TRBV6-5	TRBJ1-2	once	CASSSFLGDGYTF	TGTGCCAGCAGTTCCTTCCTAGGGGATGGCTACACCTTC
TRBD1	TRBV7-8	TRBJ1-2	-	CASSYHGQGSPLIYGYTF	TGTGCCAGCAGCTACCACGGACAGGGGAGTCCCCTGATCTATGGCTACACCTTC
TRBD1	TRBV6-5	TRBJ1-2	few	CASSRDRVGGYTF	TGTGCCAGCAGCCGAGACAGGGTCGGGGGCTACACCTTC
-	TRBV7-7	TRBJ2-2	-	CASSSVSSEVSGELFF	TGTGCTAGCAGCTCCGTTAGCTCGGAAGTTTCGGGGGAGCTGTTTTTT